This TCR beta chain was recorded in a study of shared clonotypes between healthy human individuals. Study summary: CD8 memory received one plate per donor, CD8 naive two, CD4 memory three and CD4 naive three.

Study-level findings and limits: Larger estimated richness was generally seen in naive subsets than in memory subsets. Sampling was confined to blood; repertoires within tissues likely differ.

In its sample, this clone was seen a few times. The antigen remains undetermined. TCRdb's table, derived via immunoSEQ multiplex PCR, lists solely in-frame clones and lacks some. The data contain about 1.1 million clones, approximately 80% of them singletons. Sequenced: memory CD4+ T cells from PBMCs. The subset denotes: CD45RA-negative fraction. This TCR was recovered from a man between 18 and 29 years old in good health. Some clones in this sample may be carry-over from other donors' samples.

The CDR3 loop reads CASSLSPQGGMNTEAFF. The CDR3 DNA sequence: TGTGCCAGCAGCTTGTCCCCGCAAGGGGGGATGAACACTGAAGCTTTCTTT. The rearrangement uses TRBV5-6 and TRBJ1-1, with D perhaps matching TRBD1 (6 bases). This CDR3 region has 17 residues. Trimming stripped 1 base from V and 0 bases from J, with 16 bases between. The V gene's germline CDR1 is SGHDT and CDR2 YYEEEE.